This T cell receptor (beta chain) was identified in a study of shared clonotypes between healthy human individuals. Study-level background: In total, the donors were a couple of women and a few men aged 18 to 49.

The CDR3 runs to 14 residues. Germline V gene lookup returns CDR1 SGDLS and CDR2 YYNGEE. Between the trimmed V and J ends, which lost 4 bases and 4 bases, there was a span of 14 bases. Study-wide results and limits: Among the subsets, naive ones generally showed larger estimated richness than memory ones.

DNA at around 200 ng, roughly 30,000 T cell genomes, went into sorted-subset replicate PCRs. Here immunoSEQ multiplex PCR was the method, and the copy in TCRdb shows in-frame clones only, minus some. The sample records about 1.1 million clones, 75% to 80% being singletons. As regards this clone: What it recognizes is unknown.

The specimen sequenced was memory CD4+ T cells from PBMCs. Subset given: CD45RA-negative fraction. This TCR came from a man aged 18 to 30 in good health. Some clones in this sample may be carry-over from other donors' samples. This chain connects TRBV9 to TRBJ1-2; no firm D call. The CDR3 sequence: CASSPLGSFYGYTF. The CDR3, as DNA: TGTGCCAGCAGCCCTCTCGGGAGTTTCTATGGCTACACCTTC.